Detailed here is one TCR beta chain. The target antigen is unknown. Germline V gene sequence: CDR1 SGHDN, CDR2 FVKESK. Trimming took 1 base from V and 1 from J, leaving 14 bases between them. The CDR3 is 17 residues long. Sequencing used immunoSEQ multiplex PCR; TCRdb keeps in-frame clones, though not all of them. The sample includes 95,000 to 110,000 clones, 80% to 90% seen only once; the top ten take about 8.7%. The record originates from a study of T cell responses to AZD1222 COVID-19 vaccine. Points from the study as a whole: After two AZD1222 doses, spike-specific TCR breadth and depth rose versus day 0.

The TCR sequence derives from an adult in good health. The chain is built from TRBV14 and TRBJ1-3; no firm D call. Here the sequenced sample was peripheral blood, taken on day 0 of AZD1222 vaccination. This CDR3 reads CASSQVGNSRSGNTIYF. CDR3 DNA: TGTGCCAGCAGCCAAGTCGGAAACTCAAGGTCTGGAAACACCATATATTTT.